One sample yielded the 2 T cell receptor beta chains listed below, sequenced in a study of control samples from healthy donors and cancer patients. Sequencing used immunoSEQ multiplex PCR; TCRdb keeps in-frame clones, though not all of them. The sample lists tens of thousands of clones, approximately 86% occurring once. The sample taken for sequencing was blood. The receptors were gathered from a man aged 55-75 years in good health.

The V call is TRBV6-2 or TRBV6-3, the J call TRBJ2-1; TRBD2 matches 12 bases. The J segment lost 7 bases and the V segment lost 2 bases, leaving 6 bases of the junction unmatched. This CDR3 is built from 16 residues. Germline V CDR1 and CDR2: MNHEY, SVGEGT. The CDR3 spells CASSYLAGGPGNEQFF. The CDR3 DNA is TGTGCCAGCAGTTACCTAGCGGGAGGGCCGGGGAATGAGCAGTTCTTC.

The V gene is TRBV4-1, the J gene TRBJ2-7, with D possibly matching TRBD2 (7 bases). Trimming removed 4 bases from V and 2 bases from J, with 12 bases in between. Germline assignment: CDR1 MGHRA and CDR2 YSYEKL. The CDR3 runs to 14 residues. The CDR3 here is CASSPGEGAYEQYF. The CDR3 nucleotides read TGCGCCAGCAGCCCGGGGGAGGGGGCCTACGAGCAGTACTTC.